These 12 T cell receptor beta chains were sequenced from one sample in a study of OX40 agonist ivuxolimab in advanced cancers. Libraries were prepared by immunoSEQ multiplex PCR; TCRdb keeps only in-frame clonotypes and omits some of them. Among about 86,000 clones, 91% were seen once, and the ten largest hold more than 8.5%. The sample in question was CD4+ or CD8+ T cells sorted from blood, obtained in a trial of the OX40 agonist ivuxolimab. The receptors were gathered from an adult with an advanced solid tumor such as melanoma, head and neck, liver or kidney cancer.

This clone was seen once. The chain has TRBV5-1 and TRBJ2-3, with TRBD1 identical over 7 bases. After removal of 4 bases from V and 3 bases from J, the junction contained 5 bases not matched to a gene. The CDR3 has 14 amino acids. Germline CDR1 and CDR2: SGHRS and YFSETQ. In DNA form, the CDR3 reads TGCGCCAGCAGCCCAGGGACAGCTACAGATACGCAGTATTTT. As protein: CASSPGTATDTQYF.

This sequence joins TRBV6-1 and TRBJ1-1, with 9 bases lining up with TRBD1. The germline V gene encodes CDR1 MNHNS and CDR2 SASEGT. This CDR3 is built from 13 residues. After removal of 7 bases from V and 5 bases from J, the junction contained 5 bases not matched to a gene. The CDR3 region is CASTGDRATEAFF. The CDR3 coding sequence is TGTGCCAGCACCGGGGACAGGGCGACTGAAGCTTTCTTT.

The chain is built from TRBV29-1 and TRBJ2-5; D unresolved. From germline, CDR1 is SQVTM and CDR2 ANQGSEA. Trimming cost V 5 bases and J 5 bases, with 9 bases left between them. The CDR3 contains 11 residues. The CDR3 loop is CSVHSRETQYF. CDR3 nucleotide sequence: TGCAGCGTTCACAGCCGGGAGACCCAGTACTTC.

The V call is TRBV27, the J call TRBJ1-2; 8 bases line up with TRBD1. The CDR3 consists of 16 residues. CDR1 and CDR2 from the germline V gene are MNHEY and SMNVEV (reference sequence). After removal of 5 bases from V and 3 bases from J, the junction contained 11 bases not matched to a gene. This chain's CDR3 is CASSAIGDRRDYGYTF. The CDR3 DNA is TGTGCCAGCAGTGCGATTGGGGACAGGAGAGACTATGGCTACACCTTC.

V is TRBV27 and J is TRBJ1-4; a weak D match, TRBD1 (5 bases). V lost 3 bases to trimming and J lost 8 bases, with 19 bases between them. CDR1 is MNHEY, CDR2 SMNVEV, per germline (reference sequence). CDR3 length equals 16 residues. CDR3 nucleotide sequence: TGTGCCAGCAGTTTTACGCAGGGCGCGTTTGTGGAAAAACTGTTTTTT. Translated: CASSFTQGAFVEKLFF.

This chain uses TRBV30 with TRBJ1-1; D is undetermined. Germline values: CDR1 GTSNPN, CDR2 SVGIG (reference sequence). The CDR3 has 13 residues. The germline V and J ends were trimmed by 2 bases and 2 bases, with 9 bases remaining between them. Here the CDR3 DNA reads TGTGCCTGGAGTACTGGTATTAACACTGAAGCTTTCTTT. Translated: CAWSTGINTEAFF.

CDR3 sequence reads: CASSTEGNEQFF. The CDR3 DNA reads TGTGCCAGCAGCACCGAAGGGAATGAGCAGTTCTTC. The chain recombines TRBV9 with TRBJ2-1; D is undetermined. Trimming took 4 bases from V and 7 from J, leaving 9 bases between them. The germline CDR1 and CDR2 sequences are SGDLS and YYNGEE. The CDR3 consists of 12 residues.

The V call is TRBV2, the J call TRBJ2-5, with D possibly TRBD2 on 5 matching bases. Trimming took off 7 bases at V and 11 bases at J, with 20 bases between the two ends. Germline values: CDR1 SNHLY, CDR2 FYNNEI. CDR3 size: 13 residues. The CDR3 region is CASIEDWDREQYF. The CDR3 DNA follows: TGTGCCAGCATAGAGGACTGGGATCGTGAGCAGTACTTC.

The V and J genes are TRBV27 and TRBJ2-1; a possible D gene is TRBD1 (6 bases). Germline CDR1 is MNHEY and CDR2 is SMNVEV (reference sequence). V dropped 3 bases and J dropped 4 bases, with 7 bases sitting between them. The CDR3 is made up of 13 amino acids. CDR3 coding DNA: TGTGCCAGCAGTTTGAGGGGGTACAATGAGCAGTTCTTC. This translates into CASSLRGYNEQFF.

The V call is TRBV4-2, the J call TRBJ1-2, with no clear D. Between the trimmed V and J ends, which lost 4 bases and 6 bases, there was a span of 15 bases. CDR3 length: 14 residues. Per germline, CDR1 LGHNA and CDR2 YNFKEQ. DNA of the CDR3: TGTGCCAGCAGCCCGATAGAGGGAGCCGATGGCTACACCTTC. Its translation: CASSPIEGADGYTF.

The rearrangement joins TRBV28 to TRBJ1-1, with D possibly matching TRBD1 (5 bases). Germline CDR1 and CDR2: MDHEN and SYDVKM. The CDR3 runs 15 residues. Deletions cut 4 bases from V and 5 bases from J, with 17 bases between. CDR3 coding DNA: TGTGCCAGCAGTTCTCGACAGCCCCAAAGAACTGAAGCTTTCTTT. Amino acids: CASSSRQPQRTEAFF.

CDR3: CASSVDFGGVGRSYEQYF. CDR3 coding DNA: TGTGCCAGCAGCGTAGATTTTGGGGGGGTAGGTCGGTCCTACGAGCAGTACTTC. The chain links TRBV9 to TRBJ2-7; 7 bases are shared with TRBD2. CDR3 length: 18 residues. V lost 0 bases, J lost 1 base, and 13 bases stayed unmatched. Germline CDR1 is SGDLS and CDR2 is YYNGEE. Combining the CDR3 with reference TRBV9 and TRBJ2-7 gives the whole variable domain DSGVTQTPKHLITATGQRVTLRCSPRSGDLSVYWYQQSLDQGLQFLIQYYNGEERAKGNILERFSAQQFPDLHSELNLSSLELGDSALYFCASSVDFGGVGRSYEQYFGPGTRLTVT.